The clone carrying this T cell receptor (beta chain) occurred once. CD8+ and CD4+ T cells circulating in blood were sequenced for TCR beta. The data derive from a study of CD8 T cells in Susac syndrome. Random hexamers primed reverse transcription of about 0.5 to 1 ug RNA. TCRdb reprocessed the immunoSEQ multiplex PCR reads via MiXCR and lists one record per CDR3 protein. This sample has about 120,000 distinct CDR3 sequences; approximately 94% occur once, and the top ten carry 0.1% to 0.15%. Trimming pared 0 bases from V and 10 bases from J, leaving 12 bases between. From germline, CDR1 is LGHDT and CDR2 YNNKEL (reference sequence). The length of the CDR3 is 13 residues.

The receptor comes from a human donor with multiple sclerosis. The sequencing input was CD4+ T cells from PBMCs. The chain uses TRBV3-1 and TRBJ2-5; D call uncertain. The CDR3 spells CASSQESPYRQYF. Written as DNA, the CDR3 is TGTGCCAGCAGCCAAGAGTCCCCCTATCGCCAGTACTTC.